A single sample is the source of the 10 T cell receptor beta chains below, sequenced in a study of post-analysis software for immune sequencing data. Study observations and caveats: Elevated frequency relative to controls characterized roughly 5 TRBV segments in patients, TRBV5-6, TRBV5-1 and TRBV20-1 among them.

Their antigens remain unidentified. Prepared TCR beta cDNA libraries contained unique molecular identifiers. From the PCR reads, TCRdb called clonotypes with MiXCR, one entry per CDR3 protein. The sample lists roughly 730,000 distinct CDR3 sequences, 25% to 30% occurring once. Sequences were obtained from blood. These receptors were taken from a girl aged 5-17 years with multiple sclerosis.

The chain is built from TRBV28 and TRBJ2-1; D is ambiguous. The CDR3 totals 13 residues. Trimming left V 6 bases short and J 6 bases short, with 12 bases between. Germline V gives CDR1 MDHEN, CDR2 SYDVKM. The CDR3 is CASRLTHPNEQFF. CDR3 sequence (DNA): TGTGCCAGCAGGTTAACACACCCCAATGAGCAGTTCTTC.

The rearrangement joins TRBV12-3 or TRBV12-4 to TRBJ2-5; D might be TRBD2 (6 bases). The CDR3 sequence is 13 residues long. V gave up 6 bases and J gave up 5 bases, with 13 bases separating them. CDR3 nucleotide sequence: TGTGCCAGCAGGGAGGGGCCCGTGGAGACCCAGTACTTC. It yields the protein CASREGPVETQYF.

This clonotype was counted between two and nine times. The CDR3 is CATSASTDRNIQYF. CDR3 DNA sequence: TGTGCCACCAGTGCTTCCACCGACAGAAACATTCAGTACTTC. This chain connects TRBV24-1 to TRBJ2-4, with D perhaps matching TRBD1 (5 bases). The CDR3 has 14 amino acids. CDR1 is KGHDR, CDR2 SFDVKD, per germline. V lost 5 bases, J lost 6 bases, and 13 bases lay in between.

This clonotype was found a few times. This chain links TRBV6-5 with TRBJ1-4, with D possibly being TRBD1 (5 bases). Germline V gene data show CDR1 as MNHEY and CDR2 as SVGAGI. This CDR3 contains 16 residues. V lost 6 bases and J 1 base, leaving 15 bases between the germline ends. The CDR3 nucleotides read TGTGCCAGCAGCTACGACATGGGGGGAACTAATGAAAAACTGTTTTTT. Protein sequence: CASSYDMGGTNEKLFF.

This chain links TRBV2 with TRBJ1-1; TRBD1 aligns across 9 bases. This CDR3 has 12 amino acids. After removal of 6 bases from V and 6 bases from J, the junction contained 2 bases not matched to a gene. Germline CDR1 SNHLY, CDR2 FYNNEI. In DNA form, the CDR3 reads TGTGCCAGCAGATGGACAGGGGCTGAAGCTTTCTTT. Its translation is CASRWTGAEAFF.

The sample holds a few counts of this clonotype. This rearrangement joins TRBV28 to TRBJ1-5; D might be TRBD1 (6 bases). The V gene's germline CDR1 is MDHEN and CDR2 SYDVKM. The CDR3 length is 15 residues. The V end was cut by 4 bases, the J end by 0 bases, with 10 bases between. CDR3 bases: TGTGCCAGCAGTTCGGGACATTATAGCAATCAGCCCCAGCATTTT. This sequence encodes CASSSGHYSNQPQHF.

The CDR3: CASSPDGVYEQYF. The CDR3 coding sequence is TGCGCCAGCAGCCCCGATGGGGTTTACGAGCAGTACTTC. The rearrangement joins TRBV5-1 to TRBJ2-7; D is unresolved. V lost 4 bases to trimming and J lost 4 bases, with 12 bases between them. This CDR3 is 13 amino acids long. From germline, CDR1 is SGHRS and CDR2 YFSETQ.

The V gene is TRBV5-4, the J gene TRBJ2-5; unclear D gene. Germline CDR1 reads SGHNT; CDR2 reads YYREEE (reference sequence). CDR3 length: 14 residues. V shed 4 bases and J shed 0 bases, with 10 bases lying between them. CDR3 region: CASSPYGHQETQYF. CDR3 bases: TGTGCCAGCAGCCCATACGGACACCAAGAGACCCAGTACTTC.

The CDR3 DNA follows: TGCGCCAGCAGCCAGCGGGGGTTTCAGTCACCCCTCCACTTT. It codes for CASSQRGFQSPLHF. The chain recombines TRBV4-1 with TRBJ1-6; D may be TRBD1 (5 bases). The germline V gene has CDR1 MGHRA and CDR2 YSYEKL. Trimming took off 3 bases at V and 10 bases at J, with 13 bases between the two ends. This CDR3 region has 14 residues.

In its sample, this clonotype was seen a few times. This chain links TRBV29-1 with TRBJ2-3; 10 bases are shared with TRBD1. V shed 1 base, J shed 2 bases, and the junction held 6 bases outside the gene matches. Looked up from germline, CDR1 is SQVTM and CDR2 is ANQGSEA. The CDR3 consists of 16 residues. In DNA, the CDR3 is TGCAGCGTTGAAGCGGGACAGGGGATGGACACAGATACGCAGTATTTT. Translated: CSVEAGQGMDTDTQYF.